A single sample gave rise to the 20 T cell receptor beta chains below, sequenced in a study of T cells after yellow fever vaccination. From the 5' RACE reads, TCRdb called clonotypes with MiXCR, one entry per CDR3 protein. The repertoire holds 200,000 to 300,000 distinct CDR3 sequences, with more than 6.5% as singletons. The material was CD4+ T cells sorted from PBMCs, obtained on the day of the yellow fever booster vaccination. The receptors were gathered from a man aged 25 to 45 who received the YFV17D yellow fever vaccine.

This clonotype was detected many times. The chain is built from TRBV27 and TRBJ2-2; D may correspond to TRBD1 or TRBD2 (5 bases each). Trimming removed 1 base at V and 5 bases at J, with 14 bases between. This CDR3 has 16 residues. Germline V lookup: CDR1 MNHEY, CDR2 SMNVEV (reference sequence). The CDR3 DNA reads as TGTGCCAGCAGTTTATTATGGGTGAGGGGTACCGGGGAGCTGTTTTTT. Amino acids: CASSLLWVRGTGELFF.

The CDR3 loop is CAWSDGGYPQAEAFF. CDR3 nucleotide sequence: TGTGCCTGGTCGGATGGGGGGTATCCCCAGGCTGAAGCTTTCTTT. This rearrangement joins TRBV30 to TRBJ1-1, with D possibly TRBD1 on 5 matching bases. Germline V gene data show CDR1 as GTSNPN and CDR2 as SVGIG (reference sequence). Trimming shortened V by 5 bases and J by 6 bases, and 22 bases separated the two germline ends. This CDR3 contains 15 residues.

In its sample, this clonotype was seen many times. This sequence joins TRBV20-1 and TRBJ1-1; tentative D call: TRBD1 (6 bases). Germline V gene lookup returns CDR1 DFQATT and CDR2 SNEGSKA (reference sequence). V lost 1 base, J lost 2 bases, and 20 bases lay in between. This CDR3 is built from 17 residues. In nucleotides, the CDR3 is TGCAGTGCTAGAGCGGGGGGGCCCCTCTCATCCAACACTGAAGCTTTCTTT. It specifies CSARAGGPLSSNTEAFF.

The DNA for the CDR3 is TGCAGTGCTCCTATAGCGGGCTCGAACACCGGGGAGCTGTTTTTT. As protein: CSAPIAGSNTGELFF. The rearrangement links TRBV20-1 to TRBJ2-2; 7 bases map to TRBD2. The CDR3 covers 15 residues. Germline V lookup: CDR1 DFQATT, CDR2 SNEGSKA (reference sequence). Unmatched junction bases numbered 6, after V lost 5 bases and J lost 0 bases.

The CDR3 DNA reads as TGTGCCAGCAGCTTCAGCGGGAGGGACATAGGTGAGCAGTTCTTC. As protein: CASSFSGRDIGEQFF. This chain joins TRBV12-3 or TRBV12-4 and TRBJ2-1; 10 positions match TRBD2. V gave up 6 bases and J gave up 9 bases; unmatched junction bases: 11. This CDR3 has 15 residues.

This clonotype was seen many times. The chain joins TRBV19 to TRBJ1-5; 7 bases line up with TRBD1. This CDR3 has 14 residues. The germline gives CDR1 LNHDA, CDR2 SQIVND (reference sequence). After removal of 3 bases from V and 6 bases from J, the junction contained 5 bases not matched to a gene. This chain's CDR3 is CASSMIQGGQPQHF. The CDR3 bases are TGTGCCAGTAGTATGATTCAGGGGGGTCAGCCCCAGCATTTT.

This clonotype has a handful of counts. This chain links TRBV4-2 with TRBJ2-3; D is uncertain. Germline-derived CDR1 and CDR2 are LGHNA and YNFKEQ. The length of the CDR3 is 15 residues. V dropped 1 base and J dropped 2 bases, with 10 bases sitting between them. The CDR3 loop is CASSQVMAPTDTQYF. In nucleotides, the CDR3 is TGTGCCAGCAGCCAAGTCATGGCGCCCACAGATACGCAGTATTTT.

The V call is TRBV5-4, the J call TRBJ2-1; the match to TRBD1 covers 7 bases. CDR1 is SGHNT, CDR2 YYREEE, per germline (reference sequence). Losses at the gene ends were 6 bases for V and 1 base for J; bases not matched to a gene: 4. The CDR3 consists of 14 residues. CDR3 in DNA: TGTGCCAGCAACCTCAGGGGGTCCTACAATGAGCAGTTCTTC. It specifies CASNLRGSYNEQFF.

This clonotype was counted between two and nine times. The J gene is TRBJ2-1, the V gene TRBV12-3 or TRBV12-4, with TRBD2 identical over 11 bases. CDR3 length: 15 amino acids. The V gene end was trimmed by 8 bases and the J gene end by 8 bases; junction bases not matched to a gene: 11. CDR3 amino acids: CASFSLAGGPYEQFF. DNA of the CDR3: TGTGCCAGCTTTTCCTTAGCGGGAGGGCCATATGAGCAGTTCTTC.

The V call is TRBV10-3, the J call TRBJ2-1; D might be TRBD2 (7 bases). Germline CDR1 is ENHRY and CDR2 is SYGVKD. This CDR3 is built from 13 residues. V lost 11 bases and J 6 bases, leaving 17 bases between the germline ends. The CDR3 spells CAVGGEAGNEQFF. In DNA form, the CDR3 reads TGTGCCGTAGGGGGGGAAGCGGGCAATGAGCAGTTCTTC.

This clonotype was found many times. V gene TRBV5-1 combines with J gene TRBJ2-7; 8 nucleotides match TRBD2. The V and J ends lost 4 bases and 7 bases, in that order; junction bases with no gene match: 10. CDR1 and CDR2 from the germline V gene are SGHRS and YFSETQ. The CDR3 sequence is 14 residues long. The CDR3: CASSPGAGVVEQYF. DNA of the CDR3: TGCGCCAGCAGCCCCGGAGCGGGAGTGGTAGAGCAGTACTTC.

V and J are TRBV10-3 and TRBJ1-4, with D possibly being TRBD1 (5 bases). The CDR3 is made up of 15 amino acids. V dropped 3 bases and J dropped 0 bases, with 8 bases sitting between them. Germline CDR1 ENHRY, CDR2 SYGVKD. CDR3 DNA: TGTGCCATCAGTGATTTGGGGGCAACTAATGAAAAACTGTTTTTT. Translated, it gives CAISDLGATNEKLFF.

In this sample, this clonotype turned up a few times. The CDR3 spells CASSQVTSGKKETQYF. For the CDR3, the DNA is TGTGCCAGCAGCCAAGTGACTAGCGGGAAAAAAGAGACCCAGTACTTC. The rearrangement uses TRBV14 and TRBJ2-5; TRBD2 matches at 11 bases. V was clipped by 1 base and J by 3 bases; unmatched bases: 4. Germline loops: CDR1 SGHDN, CDR2 FVKESK. The CDR3 loop spans 16 amino acids.

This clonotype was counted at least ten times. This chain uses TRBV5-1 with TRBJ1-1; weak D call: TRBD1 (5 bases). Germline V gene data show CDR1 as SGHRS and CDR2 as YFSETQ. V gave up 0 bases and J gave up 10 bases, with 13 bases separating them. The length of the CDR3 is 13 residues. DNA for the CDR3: TGCGCCAGCAGCTTGGAGAGGGGAGCGGGAGCTTTCTTT. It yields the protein CASSLERGAGAFF.

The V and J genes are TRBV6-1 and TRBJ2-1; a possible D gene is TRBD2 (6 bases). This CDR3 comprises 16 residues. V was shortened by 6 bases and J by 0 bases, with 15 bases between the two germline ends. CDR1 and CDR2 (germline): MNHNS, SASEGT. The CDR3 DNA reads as TGTGCCAGCAGAGTACCCGGGACTTACTCCTACAATGAGCAGTTCTTC. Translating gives CASRVPGTYSYNEQFF.

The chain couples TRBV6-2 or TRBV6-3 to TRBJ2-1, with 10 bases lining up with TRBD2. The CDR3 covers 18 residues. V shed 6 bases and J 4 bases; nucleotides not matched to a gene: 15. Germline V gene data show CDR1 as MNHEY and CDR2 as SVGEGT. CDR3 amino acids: CASSLPASGSSRYNEQFF. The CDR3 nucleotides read TGTGCCAGCAGCCTCCCGGCTAGCGGGAGTTCTCGGTACAATGAGCAGTTCTTC.

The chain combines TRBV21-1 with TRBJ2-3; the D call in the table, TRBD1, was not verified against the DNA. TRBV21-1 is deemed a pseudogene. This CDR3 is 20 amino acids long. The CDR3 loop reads CASSPYPGGIHSYGTDTQYF. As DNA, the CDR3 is TGTGCCAGCAGCCCCTACCCTGGGGGAATCCACTCCTACGGCACAGATACGCAGTATTTT.

The CDR3 reads CASSYVGTDTQYF. DNA for the CDR3: TGTGCCAGCAGTTATGTAGGCACAGATACGCAGTATTTT. This chain connects TRBV27 to TRBJ2-3; D gene ambiguous. The CDR3 covers 13 residues. The ends were cut back, 4 bases at V and 1 base at J, with 6 bases in the middle. Germline V lookup: CDR1 MNHEY, CDR2 SMNVEV (reference sequence).

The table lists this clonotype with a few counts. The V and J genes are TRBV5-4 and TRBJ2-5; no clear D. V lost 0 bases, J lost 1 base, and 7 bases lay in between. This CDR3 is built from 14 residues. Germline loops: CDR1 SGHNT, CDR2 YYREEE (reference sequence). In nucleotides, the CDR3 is TGTGCCAGCAGCTTGGCTGACGGCCAAGAGACCCAGTACTTC. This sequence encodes CASSLADGQETQYF.

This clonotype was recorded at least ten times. The DNA of the CDR3 is TGCAGTGCCAGGACTAGCGGTTTCGAGCAGTACTTC. Protein: CSARTSGFEQYF. The chain is built from TRBV20-1 and TRBJ2-7; 10 positions match TRBD2. Per the germline V gene, CDR1 is DFQATT and CDR2 is SNEGSKA (reference sequence). Unmatched junction bases numbered 5, after V lost 6 bases and J lost 6 bases. The CDR3 loop spans 12 amino acids.